Here is one T cell receptor (beta chain) with its context. Its antigen is unknown. Some clones are missing from TCRdb's copy, which holds only in-frame ones; the method was immunoSEQ multiplex PCR. The data hold 100,000 to 110,000 clones, with over 80% observed a single time. This sample is drawn from a study of identifying expanded T cells in peripheral blood. General study findings and limits: About 1.2 clones differed between technical replicates, versus around 15 and 19 over time. Approximately two-week clone count variance significantly increased as total template count grew.

The V and J ends lost 5 bases and 5 bases, in that order; junction bases with no gene match: 3. CDR1 is MDHEN and CDR2 is SYDVKM in the germline V gene. This CDR3 is 14 amino acids long. During the collection period, no donor immune events like infections were recorded. This sequence originates from a person aged 18 to 69 in good health. V gene TRBV28 combines with J gene TRBJ1-4; TRBD1 aligns across 9 bases. Input material: blood. The CDR3 nucleotides read TGTGCCAGCAGTCCGACAGGGGGGAATGAAAAACTGTTTTTT. It specifies CASSPTGGNEKLFF.